Listed below are T cell receptor beta chains from one sample, sequenced in a study of T-cell reconstitution after alpha-beta-depleted transplantation in children. TCRdb analysed the PCR reads with MiXCR anew, one entry per CDR3 protein. Of around 490,000 distinct CDR3 sequences listed, roughly 10% are singletons. This specimen consisted of PBMCs, mostly from graft donor cells, obtained 180 days after TCRalphabeta/CD19-depleted stem cell transplant. Receptor source: a female patient aged 2 to 10 who had a stem cell transplant for aplastic anemia, so the T cells may come from the graft donor. Both conserved end residues are part of each CDR3. Each record gives: CDR3 DNA, CDR3 protein, V gene, D gene, J gene, clone size. D genes are given only for firm matches. Rows give clone size only sometimes, using once, few, many, or a class for an expanded clone.

CDR3 DNA: TGTGCCAGCAGTTTATTGGGACAGGGGACCTACGAGCAGTACTTC
CDR3 protein: CASSLLGQGTYEQYF
V gene: TRBV27
D gene: TRBD1
J gene: TRBJ2-7
clone size: .

CDR3 DNA: TGTGCCACCAGTGATTCCCAGCGAGGGGGGAAGTATACGCAGTATTTT
CDR3 protein: CATSDSQRGGKYTQYF
V gene: TRBV24-1
D gene: .
J gene: TRBJ2-3
clone size: few

CDR3 DNA: TGTGCCAGCAGTACCTCCGGGACAGGGTTTCCAGATACGCAGTATTTT
CDR3 protein: CASSTSGTGFPDTQYF
V gene: TRBV27
D gene: TRBD1
J gene: TRBJ2-3
clone size: .

CDR3 DNA: TGTGCCACCAGCAGCGGACTATGGGTCGCGAACACTGAAGCTTTCTTT
CDR3 protein: CATSSGLWVANTEAFF
V gene: TRBV15
D gene: .
J gene: TRBJ1-1
clone size: .

CDR3 DNA: TGTGCCAGCAGTTCTAGGACGGGTGTAGCCAAAAACATTCAGTACTTC
CDR3 protein: CASSSRTGVAKNIQYF
V gene: TRBV28
D gene: .
J gene: TRBJ2-4
clone size: few

CDR3 DNA: TGTGCCACCAGTGACCCGGGGTCGACGAGTAGCACAGATACGCAGTATTTT
CDR3 protein: CATSDPGSTSSTDTQYF
V gene: TRBV24-1
D gene: .
J gene: TRBJ2-3
clone size: few

CDR3 DNA: TGTGCCAGCAGTTTAAGTCCCACAGGGGGCCCTGTACGGGCTTTCTTT
CDR3 protein: CASSLSPTGGPVRAFF
V gene: TRBV12-3/TRBV12-4
D gene: TRBD1
J gene: TRBJ1-1
clone size: .

CDR3 DNA: TGCAGGGCAGGGGGGGGACCCTTTCAAGAGACCCAGTACTTC
CDR3 protein: CRAGGGPFQETQYF
V gene: TRBV29-1
D gene: .
J gene: TRBJ2-5
clone size: many

CDR3 DNA: TGCAGTGCTAGCATGGAGGGGAGCCAGCCCCAGCATTTT
CDR3 protein: CSASMEGSQPQHF
V gene: TRBV20-1
D gene: .
J gene: TRBJ1-5
clone size: few

CDR3 DNA: TGTGCCAGCAGTTTATTGGGGACAAACAATGAGCAGTTCTTC
CDR3 protein: CASSLLGTNNEQFF
V gene: TRBV27
D gene: .
J gene: TRBJ2-1
clone size: .

CDR3 DNA: TGCAGTGTAATCGACAGTGCGAATGGCTACACCTTC
CDR3 protein: CSVIDSANGYTF
V gene: TRBV20-1
D gene: .
J gene: TRBJ1-2
clone size: .

CDR3 DNA: TGTGCCAGCAGTTACTCGAGCCGGCAGGCCCCGAGAAATGAGCAGTTCTTC
CDR3 protein: CASSYSSRQAPRNEQFF
V gene: TRBV6-5
D gene: .
J gene: TRBJ2-1
clone size: .

CDR3 DNA: TGTGCCAGCAGCATCATGTCCAACTATGGCTACACCTTC
CDR3 protein: CASSIMSNYGYTF
V gene: TRBV7-9
D gene: .
J gene: TRBJ1-2
clone size: once

CDR3 DNA: TGCAGCGTTGGGGCCCTACCCCAAGCCAACGTCCTGACTTTC
CDR3 protein: CSVGALPQANVLTF
V gene: TRBV29-1
D gene: .
J gene: TRBJ2-6
clone size: few

CDR3 DNA: TGTGCCAGCAGCCGCGCGCAACTAAGGAAAAACATTCAGTACTTC
CDR3 protein: CASSRAQLRKNIQYF
V gene: TRBV14
D gene: .
J gene: TRBJ2-4
clone size: few

CDR3 DNA: TGTGCCAGCTCACCAGAGCTTGGGGGAGATACGCAGTATTTT
CDR3 protein: CASSPELGGDTQYF
V gene: TRBV18
D gene: .
J gene: TRBJ2-3
clone size: .

CDR3 DNA: TGTGCCATCAGGATCTATCCCGGGACTAGCCTCGGGGAGCTGTTTTTT
CDR3 protein: CAIRIYPGTSLGELFF
V gene: TRBV10-3
D gene: TRBD2
J gene: TRBJ2-2
clone size: .

CDR3 DNA: TGCGCCAGGAGGCAGGGTGTTTACAATGAGCAGTTCTTC
CDR3 protein: CARRQGVYNEQFF
V gene: TRBV23-1
D gene: .
J gene: TRBJ2-1
clone size: few

CDR3 DNA: TGCGCCAGCAGCCAAGCGCAGGGGAACACCGGGGAGCTGTTTTTT
CDR3 protein: CASSQAQGNTGELFF
V gene: TRBV4-3
D gene: .
J gene: TRBJ2-2
clone size: .

CDR3 DNA: TGTGCCAGCAGTTCCATTGGAGACGAGACCCAGTACTTC
CDR3 protein: CASSSIGDETQYF
V gene: TRBV12-3/TRBV12-4
D gene: .
J gene: TRBJ2-5
clone size: .